Included here is one T cell receptor beta chain sequence, with context. This sample was included in a study of control samples from healthy donors and cancer patients. Germline V gene data show CDR1 as MNHEY and CDR2 as SMNVEV (reference sequence). This CDR3 is 13 amino acids long. With 3 bases clipped from V and 2 bases from J, the junction kept 1 base outside the gene matches. The method was immunoSEQ multiplex PCR; TCRdb's version includes in-frame clones alone and lacks a portion of them. Of fewer than 200,000 clones in the sample, around 90% were seen once. The TCR was taken from a young man in good health. The gene calls are TRBV27 and TRBJ2-7; 7 bases are a match to TRBD2. The sample consisted of blood. This CDR3 is CASSLRGTYEQYF. The CDR3 DNA reads TGTGCCAGCAGTTTGCGGGGGACCTACGAGCAGTACTTC.